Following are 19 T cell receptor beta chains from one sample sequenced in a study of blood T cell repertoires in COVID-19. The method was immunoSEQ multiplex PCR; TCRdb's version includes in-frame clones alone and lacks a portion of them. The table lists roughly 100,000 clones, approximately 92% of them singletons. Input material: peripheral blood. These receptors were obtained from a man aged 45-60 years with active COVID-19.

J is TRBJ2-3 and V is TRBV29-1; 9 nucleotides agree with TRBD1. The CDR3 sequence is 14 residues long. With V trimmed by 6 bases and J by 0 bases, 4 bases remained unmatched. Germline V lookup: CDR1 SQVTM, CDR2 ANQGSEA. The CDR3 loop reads CSVGTGSSTDTQYF. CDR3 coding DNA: TGCAGCGTCGGGACAGGGTCTAGCACAGATACGCAGTATTTT.

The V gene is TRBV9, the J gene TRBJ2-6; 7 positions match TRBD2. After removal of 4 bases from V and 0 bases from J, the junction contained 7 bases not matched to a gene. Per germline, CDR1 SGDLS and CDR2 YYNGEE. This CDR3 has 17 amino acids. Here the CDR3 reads CASSPRRERSGANVLTF. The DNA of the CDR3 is TGTGCCAGCAGCCCCAGGCGGGAGCGCTCTGGGGCCAACGTCCTGACTTTC.

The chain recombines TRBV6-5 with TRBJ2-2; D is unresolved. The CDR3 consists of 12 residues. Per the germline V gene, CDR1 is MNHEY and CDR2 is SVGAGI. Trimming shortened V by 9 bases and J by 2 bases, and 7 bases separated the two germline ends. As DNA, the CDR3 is TGTGCCAGTGCGAGCAACACCGGGGAGCTGTTTTTT. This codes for CASASNTGELFF.

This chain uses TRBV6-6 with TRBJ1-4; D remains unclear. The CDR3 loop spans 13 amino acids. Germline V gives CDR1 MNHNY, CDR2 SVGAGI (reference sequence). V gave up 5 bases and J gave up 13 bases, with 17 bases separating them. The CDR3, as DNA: TGTGCCAGCAGTGGATCGCGGGTTTCAACACTGTTTTTT. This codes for CASSGSRVSTLFF.

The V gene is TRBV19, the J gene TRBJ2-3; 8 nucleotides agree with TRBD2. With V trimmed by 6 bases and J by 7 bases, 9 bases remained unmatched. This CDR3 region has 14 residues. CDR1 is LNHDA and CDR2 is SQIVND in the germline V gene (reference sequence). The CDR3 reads CASRKHGRDNTQYF. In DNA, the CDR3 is TGTGCCAGTAGGAAGCACGGGAGGGATAATACGCAGTATTTT.

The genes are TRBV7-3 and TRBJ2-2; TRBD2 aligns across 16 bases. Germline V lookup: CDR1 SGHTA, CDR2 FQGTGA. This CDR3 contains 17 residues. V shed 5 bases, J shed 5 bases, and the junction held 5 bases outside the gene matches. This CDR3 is CASSPGTSGRATGELFF. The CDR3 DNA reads TGTGCCAGCAGCCCAGGGACTAGCGGGAGGGCTACCGGGGAGCTGTTTTTT.

The CDR3 nucleotides are TGTGCCAGCACTCAGACAGGGGACGAGCAGTACTTC. It specifies CASTQTGDEQYF. The rearrangement uses TRBV12-3 or TRBV12-4 and TRBJ2-7; 8 nucleotides line up with TRBD1. V shed 7 bases and J 5 bases; nucleotides not matched to a gene: 4. CDR3 length: 12 residues.

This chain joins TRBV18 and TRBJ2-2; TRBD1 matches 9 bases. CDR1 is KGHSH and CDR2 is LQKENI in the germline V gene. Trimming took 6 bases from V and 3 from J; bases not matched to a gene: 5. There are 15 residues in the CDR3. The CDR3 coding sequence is TGTGCCAGCTCTCCCACAGGGGGCGACACCGGGGAGCTGTTTTTT. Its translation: CASSPTGGDTGELFF. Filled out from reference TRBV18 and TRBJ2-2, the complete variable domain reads NAGVMQNPRHLVRRRGQEARLRCSPMKGHSHVYWYRQLPEEGLKFMVYLQKENIIDESGMPKERFSAEFPKEGPSILRIQQVVRGDSAAYFCASSPTGGDTGELFFGEGSRLTVL.

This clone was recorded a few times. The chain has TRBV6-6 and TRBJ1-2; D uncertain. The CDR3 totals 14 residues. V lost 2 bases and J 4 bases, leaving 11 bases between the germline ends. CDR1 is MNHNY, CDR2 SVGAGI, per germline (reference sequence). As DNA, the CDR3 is TGTGCCAGCAGTTACCAGATACAGTCCTATGGCTACACCTTC. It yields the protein CASSYQIQSYGYTF.

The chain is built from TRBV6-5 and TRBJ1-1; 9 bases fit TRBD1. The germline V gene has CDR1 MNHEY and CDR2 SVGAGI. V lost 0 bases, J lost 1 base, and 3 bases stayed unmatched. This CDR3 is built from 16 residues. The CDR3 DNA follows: TGTGCCAGCAGTTACTCGCCGGACAGGGGGAACACTGAAGCTTTCTTT. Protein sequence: CASSYSPDRGNTEAFF.

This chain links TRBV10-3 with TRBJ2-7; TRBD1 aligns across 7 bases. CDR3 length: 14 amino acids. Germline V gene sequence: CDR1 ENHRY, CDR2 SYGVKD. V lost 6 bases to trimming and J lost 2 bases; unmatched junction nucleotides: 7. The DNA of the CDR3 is TGTGCCATCAGAAGGGGACAGACAGCCTACGAGCAGTACTTC. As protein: CAIRRGQTAYEQYF.

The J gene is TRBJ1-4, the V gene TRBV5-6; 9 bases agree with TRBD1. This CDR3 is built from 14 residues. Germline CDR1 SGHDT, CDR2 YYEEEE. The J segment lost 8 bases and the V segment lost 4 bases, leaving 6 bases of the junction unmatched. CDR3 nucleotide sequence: TGTGCCAGCAGCATGGGACAGGGTGGCGAAAAACTGTTTTTT. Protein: CASSMGQGGEKLFF.

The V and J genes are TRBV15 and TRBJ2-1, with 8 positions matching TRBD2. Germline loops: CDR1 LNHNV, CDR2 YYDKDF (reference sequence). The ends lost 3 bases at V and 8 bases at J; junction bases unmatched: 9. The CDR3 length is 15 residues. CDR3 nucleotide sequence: TGTGCCACCAGCAGCCCGAGCGGGAGTTCCGATGAGCAGTTCTTC. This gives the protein CATSSPSGSSDEQFF.

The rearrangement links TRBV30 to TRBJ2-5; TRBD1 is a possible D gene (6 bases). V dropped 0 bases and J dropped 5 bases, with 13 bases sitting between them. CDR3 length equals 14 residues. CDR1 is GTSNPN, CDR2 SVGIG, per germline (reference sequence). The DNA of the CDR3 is TGTGCCTGGAGTGTAGCCCCAAGGGGGGAGACCCAGTACTTC. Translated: CAWSVAPRGETQYF.

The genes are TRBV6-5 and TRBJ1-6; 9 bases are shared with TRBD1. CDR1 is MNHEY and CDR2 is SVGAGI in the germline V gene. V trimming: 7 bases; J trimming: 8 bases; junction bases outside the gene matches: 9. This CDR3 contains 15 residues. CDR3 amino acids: CASTKQGAGDSPLHF. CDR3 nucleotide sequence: TGTGCCAGCACCAAACAGGGGGCCGGGGATTCACCCCTCCACTTT.

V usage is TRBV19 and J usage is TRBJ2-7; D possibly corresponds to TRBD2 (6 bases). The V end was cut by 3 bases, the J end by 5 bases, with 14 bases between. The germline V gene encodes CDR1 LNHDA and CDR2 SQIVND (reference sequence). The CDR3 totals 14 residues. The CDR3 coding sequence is TGTGCCAGTAGTATGTTTGGTGGGAGGCACGAGCAGTACTTC. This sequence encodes CASSMFGGRHEQYF. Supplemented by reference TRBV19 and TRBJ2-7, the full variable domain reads DGGITQSPKYLFRKEGQNVTLSCEQNLNHDAMYWYRQDPGQGLRLIYYSQIVNDFQKGDIAEGYSVSREKKESFPLTVTSAQKNPTAFYLCASSMFGGRHEQYFGPGTRLTVT.

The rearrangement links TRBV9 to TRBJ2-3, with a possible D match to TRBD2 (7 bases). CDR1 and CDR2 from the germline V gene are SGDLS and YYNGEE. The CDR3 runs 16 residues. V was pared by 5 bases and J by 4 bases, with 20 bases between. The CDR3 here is CASSLGGRAQADTQYF. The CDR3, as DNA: TGTGCCAGCAGTTTAGGGGGGAGGGCCCAAGCAGATACGCAGTATTTT.

In DNA form, the CDR3 reads TGTGCCAGCACCCCCCCTTCCTCGGGAGCGCGCAATCAGCCCCAGCATTTT. Amino acids: CASTPPSSGARNQPQHF. The rearrangement joins TRBV28 to TRBJ1-5; D not certain. V dropped 7 bases and J dropped 2 bases, with 21 bases sitting between them. Per the germline V gene, CDR1 is MDHEN and CDR2 is SYDVKM. The CDR3 spans 17 residues.

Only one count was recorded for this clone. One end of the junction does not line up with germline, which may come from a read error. CDR3 in DNA: TGTGCCAGCAGAGAAGGGGTCGGAGCGGGGAGCTACGAGCAGTACTTC. Protein sequence: CASREGVGAGSYEQYF. This chain connects TRBV2 to TRBJ2-7, with 7 nucleotides matching TRBD2. This CDR3 has 16 amino acids. Germline V gene lookup returns CDR1 SNHLY and CDR2 FYNNEI.